Given below is one T cell receptor beta chain in context. The sample belongs to a study of long-term antiretroviral therapy in people with HIV. The V end lost 8 bases, the J end lost 5 bases, and 10 bases lay between the germline ends. This CDR3 has 12 residues. Germline CDR1 MNHEY, CDR2 SVGAGI. Per donor, a minimum of one pre-ART and a minimum of two post-ART PBMC samples were available. Sequencing used immunoSEQ v3.0 at survey level. Using immunoSEQ multiplex PCR, the repertoire was profiled, and TCRdb retains in-frame clones only, with some absent. The sample includes 16,000 or so clones, over 65% of them seen just once.

Sequenced here: unsorted PBMCs, sampled 2.1 years after starting antiretroviral therapy. The chain links TRBV6-5 to TRBJ1-5; D gene unclear. This sequence was found in a man in his forties with HIV. CDR3 coding DNA: TGTGCCAGCGGGGTCGTGCATCAGCCCCAGCATTTT. Translation: CASGVVHQPQHF.